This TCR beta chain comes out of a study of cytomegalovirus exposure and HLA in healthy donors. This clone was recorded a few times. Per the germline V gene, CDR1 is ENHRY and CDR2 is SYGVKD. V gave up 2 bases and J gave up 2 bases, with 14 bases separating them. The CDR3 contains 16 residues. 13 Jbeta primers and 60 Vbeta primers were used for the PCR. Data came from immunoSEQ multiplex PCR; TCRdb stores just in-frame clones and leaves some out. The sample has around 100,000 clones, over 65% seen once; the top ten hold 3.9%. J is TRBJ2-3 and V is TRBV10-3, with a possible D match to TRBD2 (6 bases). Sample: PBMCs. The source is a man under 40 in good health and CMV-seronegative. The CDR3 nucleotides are TGTGCCATCAGTGAGGGGGCTAGCGAATACACAGATACGCAGTATTTT. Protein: CAISEGASEYTDTQYF.